This T cell receptor (beta chain) is drawn from a study of T cell responses to AZD1222 COVID-19 vaccine. Study-level findings and limits: Of spike-specific TCRs, nearly half reportedly target regions left unmutated in variants. Seropositivity was recorded at baseline in only a handful of AZD1222 recipients. Repertoire collection took place solely once the T cell response had peaked. Among the donors, most were white British and more were female, and clonal diversity was possibly underestimated.

Details on this clone: No antigen is known for it.

Trimming removed 6 bases at V and 7 bases at J, with 12 bases between. This CDR3 has 12 amino acids. TCRdb's table, derived via immunoSEQ multiplex PCR, lists solely in-frame clones and lacks some. The sample lists approximately 110,000 clones, 65% to 85% seen once, with roughly 9.9% in the top ten. Sample: peripheral blood, taken on day 0 of AZD1222 vaccination. V usage is TRBV12-3 or TRBV12-4 and J usage is TRBJ1-2; D remains unclear. This clonotype originated in an adult in good health. The CDR3 DNA reads as TGTGCCAGCAGGACGACCGTGAGTGGCTACACCTTC. It is translated as CASRTTVSGYTF.